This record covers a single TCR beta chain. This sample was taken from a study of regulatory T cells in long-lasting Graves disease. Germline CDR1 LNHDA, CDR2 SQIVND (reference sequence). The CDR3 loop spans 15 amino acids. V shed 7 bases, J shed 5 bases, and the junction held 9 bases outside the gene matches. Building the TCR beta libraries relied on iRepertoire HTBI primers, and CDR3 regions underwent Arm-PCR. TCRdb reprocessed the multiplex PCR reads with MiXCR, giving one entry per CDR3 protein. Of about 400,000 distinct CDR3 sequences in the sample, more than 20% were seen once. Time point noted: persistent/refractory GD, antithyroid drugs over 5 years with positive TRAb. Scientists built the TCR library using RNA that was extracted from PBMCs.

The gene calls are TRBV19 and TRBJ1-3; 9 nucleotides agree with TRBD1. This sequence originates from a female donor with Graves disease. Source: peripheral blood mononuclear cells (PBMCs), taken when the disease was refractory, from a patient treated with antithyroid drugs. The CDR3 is CASTYRGRGRNTIYF. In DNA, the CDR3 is TGTGCCAGTACTTACAGGGGGCGCGGAAGAAACACCATATATTTT.